This TCR beta chain was sequenced in a study of metastatic and nonmetastatic thyroid tumors. The overall study: Malignant and benign thyroid patients had repertoires compared in peripheral blood and tumor or nodule tissue. Regarding the study as a whole: For both blood and tumor, malignant thyroid tumors reportedly showed significantly higher TCR beta diversity than benign nodules did.

Trimming shortened V by 1 base and J by 4 bases, and 7 bases separated the two germline ends. From germline, CDR1 is MNHNS and CDR2 SASEGT. This CDR3 is built from 13 residues. This clone ranks as medium-sized (0.01 to 0.1%). Its antigen is still unknown. All patients were untreated before thyroid surgery. In the original processing: CDR3 differences across clinicopathological groups were used to build a distant-metastasis classifier for papillary thyroid cancer. TCRdb redid the clone calls on the PCR reads using MiXCR. The V and J calls shown here were made by TCRdb, not taken from the authors' results. The sample comprises approximately 18,000 clones, roughly 25% of which are singletons, and roughly 22% rests with the top ten.

This clonotype was obtained from a female donor with papillary thyroid cancer or a benign thyroid nodule (not recorded which). Some clones in this sample may be carry-over from other donors' samples. The rearrangement links TRBV6-1 to TRBJ1-2; D gene ambiguous. Sample: tumor tissue. The CDR3 loop is CASSEGMRYGYTF. The CDR3 DNA reads as TGTGCCAGCAGTGAAGGAATGCGCTATGGCTACACCTTC.